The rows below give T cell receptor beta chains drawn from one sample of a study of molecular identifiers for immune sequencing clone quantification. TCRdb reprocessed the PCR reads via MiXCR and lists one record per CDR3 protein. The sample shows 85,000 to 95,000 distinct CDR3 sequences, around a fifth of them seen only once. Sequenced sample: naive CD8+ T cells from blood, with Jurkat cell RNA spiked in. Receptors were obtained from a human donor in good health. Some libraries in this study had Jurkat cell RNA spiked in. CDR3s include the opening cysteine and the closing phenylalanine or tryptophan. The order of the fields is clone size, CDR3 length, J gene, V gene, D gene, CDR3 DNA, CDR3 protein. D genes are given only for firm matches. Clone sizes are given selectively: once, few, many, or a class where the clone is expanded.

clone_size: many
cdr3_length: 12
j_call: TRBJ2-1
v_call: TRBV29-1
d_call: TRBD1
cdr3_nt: TGCAGCGCCGACAGGGAGAACGATGAGCAGTTCTTC
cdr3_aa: CSADRENDEQFF

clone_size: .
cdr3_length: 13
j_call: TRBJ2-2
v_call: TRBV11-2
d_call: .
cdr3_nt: TGTGCCAGCAGCTTAGTGGGGGCAGGGGAGCTGTTTTTT
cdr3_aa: CASSLVGAGELFF

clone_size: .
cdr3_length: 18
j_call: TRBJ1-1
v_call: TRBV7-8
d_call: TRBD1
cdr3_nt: TGTGCCAGCAGCGTAACCGGGACAGGGGCTGATGCGGGCACTGAAGCTTTCTTT
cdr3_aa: CASSVTGTGADAGTEAFF

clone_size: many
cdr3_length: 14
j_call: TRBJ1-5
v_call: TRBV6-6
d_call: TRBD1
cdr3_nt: TGTGCCAGCAGTTACGGACAGGGATATCAGCCCCAGCATTTT
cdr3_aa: CASSYGQGYQPQHF

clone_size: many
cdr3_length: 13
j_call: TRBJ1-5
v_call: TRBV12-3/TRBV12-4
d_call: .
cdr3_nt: TGTGCCAGCAGTTTTGGGGGGATTCAGCCCCAGCATTTT
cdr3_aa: CASSFGGIQPQHF

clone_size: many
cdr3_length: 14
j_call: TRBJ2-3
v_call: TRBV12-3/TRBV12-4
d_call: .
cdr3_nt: TGTGCCAGCAGTTCATCCTCTTGGGGGGATACGCAGTATTTT
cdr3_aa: CASSSSSWGDTQYF

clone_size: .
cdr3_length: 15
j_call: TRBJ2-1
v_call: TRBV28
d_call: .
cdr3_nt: TGTGCCATCCCTGCCTACCCGGACTCCTACAATGAGCAGTTCTTC
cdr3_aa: CAIPAYPDSYNEQFF

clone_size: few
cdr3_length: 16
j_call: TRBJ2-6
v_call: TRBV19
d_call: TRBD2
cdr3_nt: TGTGCCAGTAGTACCCGGGAGGGCTCTGGGGCCAACGTCCTGACTTTC
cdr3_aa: CASSTREGSGANVLTF

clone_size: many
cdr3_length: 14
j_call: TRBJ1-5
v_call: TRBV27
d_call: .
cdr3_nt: TGTGCCAGCAGTTTATACACTACCAATCAGCCCCAGCATTTT
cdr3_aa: CASSLYTTNQPQHF

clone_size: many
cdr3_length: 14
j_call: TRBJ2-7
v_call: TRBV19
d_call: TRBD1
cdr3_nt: TGTGCCAGTGGGCCCGGGACAGCCACCTACGAGCAGTACTTC
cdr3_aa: CASGPGTATYEQYF

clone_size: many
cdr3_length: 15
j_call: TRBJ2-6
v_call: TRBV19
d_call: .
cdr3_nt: TGTGCCAGTAGAAAGGGGACCAGGGGGGCCAACGTCCTGACTTTC
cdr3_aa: CASRKGTRGANVLTF

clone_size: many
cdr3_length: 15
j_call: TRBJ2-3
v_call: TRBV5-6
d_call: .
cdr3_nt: TGTGCCAGCAGCTTGGCGGGGGCGATCACAGATACGCAGTATTTT
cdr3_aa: CASSLAGAITDTQYF

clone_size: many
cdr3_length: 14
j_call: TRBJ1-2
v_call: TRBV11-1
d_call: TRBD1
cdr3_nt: TGTGCCAGCAGCTCGGGGACAGTGGGCTATGGCTACACCTTC
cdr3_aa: CASSSGTVGYGYTF

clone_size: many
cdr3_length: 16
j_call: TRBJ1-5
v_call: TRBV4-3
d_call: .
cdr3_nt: TGCGCCAGCAGCCAAGATCTGAGGGGGGCCAATCAGCCCCAGCATTTT
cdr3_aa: CASSQDLRGANQPQHF

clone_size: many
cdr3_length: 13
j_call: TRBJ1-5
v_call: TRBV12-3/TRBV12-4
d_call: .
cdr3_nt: TGTGCCAGCAGGATGGGTCCGGATCAGCCCCAGCATTTT
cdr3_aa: CASRMGPDQPQHF

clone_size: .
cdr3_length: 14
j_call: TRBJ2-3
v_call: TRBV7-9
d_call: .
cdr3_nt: TGTGCCAGCAGCTCATTGGCTGGCACAGATACGCAGTATTTT
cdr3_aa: CASSSLAGTDTQYF

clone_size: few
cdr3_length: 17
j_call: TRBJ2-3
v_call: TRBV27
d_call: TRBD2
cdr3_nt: TGTGCCAGCCGCCCCGGGGGGGTGGCGGGACGGGCAGCTACGCAGTATTTT
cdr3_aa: CASRPGGVAGRAATQYF